These 9 T cell receptor beta chains originate from one sample sequenced in a study of T-cell memory formation after mild COVID-19 (dated by TCRdb to the early 2020s). Library construction relied on 5' RACE. Sequencing was carried out with an Illumina NovaSeq 6000. The public reads were reprocessed in TCRdb via fastp at Q25 and MiXCR, keeping in-frame beta chains. Rows are combined by CDR3 protein, so each entry shows the most common genes and DNA. Recorded for this sample are fewer than 350,000 distinct CDR3 sequences; 13% to 15% of them occurred a single time. Jointly, the top ten make up about 21% of the sample. Sequencing was carried out using PBMCs or a T cell subset sorted from them (not recorded which). The source of these receptors is a young man who had mild COVID-19 (a few samples of this study predate the infection). The sample titles of this study are shuffled in the database, so cell type and time point are left out; the donor was told from shared clones.

V is TRBV20-1 and J is TRBJ1-2; weak D call: TRBD1 (6 bases). V was clipped by 0 bases and J by 4 bases, with 12 bases between them. From germline, CDR1 is DFQATT and CDR2 SNEGSKA (reference sequence). This CDR3 has 14 residues. The chain's CDR3 is CSAREIQGGYGYTF. CDR3 in DNA: TGCAGTGCTAGAGAGATACAGGGTGGCTATGGCTACACCTTC.

The chain uses TRBV2 and TRBJ2-4; 10 positions agree with TRBD1. The germline gives CDR1 SNHLY, CDR2 FYNNEI. The CDR3 runs to 14 residues. J lost 9 bases, V lost 4 bases, and 6 bases had no gene match. The CDR3 spells CASSAQTGGGIQYF. CDR3 nucleotide sequence: TGTGCCAGCAGTGCCCAGACAGGGGGCGGCATTCAGTACTTC. Supplemented by reference TRBV2 and TRBJ2-4, the full variable domain reads EPEVTQTPSHQVTQMGQEVILRCVPISNHLYFYWYRQILGQKVEFLVSFYNNEISEKSEIFDDQFSVERPDGSNFTLKIRSTKLEDSAMYFCASSAQTGGGIQYFGAGTRLSVL.

This clonotype appeared many times. The chain joins TRBV4-1 to TRBJ2-1, with D unresolved. The CDR3 extends over 15 amino acids. From germline, CDR1 is MGHRA and CDR2 YSYEKL. V was clipped by 1 base and J by 2 bases, with 9 bases between them. In DNA, the CDR3 is TGCGCCAGCAGCCAAGGTTCAGCCCCCTACAATGAGCAGTTCTTC. Protein sequence: CASSQGSAPYNEQFF.

The chain uses TRBV12-3 or TRBV12-4 and TRBJ2-1; 9 nucleotides agree with TRBD2. The CDR3 runs 15 residues. V shed 5 bases, J shed 4 bases, and the junction held 6 bases outside the gene matches. CDR3 amino acids: CASSILAGLYNEQFF. CDR3 in DNA: TGTGCCAGCAGTATTCTAGCGGGGTTGTACAATGAGCAGTTCTTC.

V is TRBV11-2 and J is TRBJ2-1; tentative D call: TRBD1 (5 bases). The CDR3 runs to 17 residues. Germline V CDR1 and CDR2: SGHAT, FQNNGV. The V end was cut by 2 bases, the J end by 3 bases, with 17 bases between. CDR3 sequence reads: CASSLTAVGAIYNEQFF. The CDR3 coding sequence is TGTGCCAGCAGCTTAACAGCAGTTGGGGCGATCTACAATGAGCAGTTCTTC.

The rearrangement joins TRBV7-2 to TRBJ2-2, with TRBD1 as a possible D gene (6 bases). V lost 3 bases, J lost 6 bases, and 17 bases lay in between. Germline CDR1 and CDR2: SGHTA and FQGNSA. The CDR3 loop spans 16 amino acids. CDR3 region: CASSFRQAAAAGELFF. CDR3 nucleotides: TGTGCCAGCAGCTTCCGACAGGCTGCTGCAGCCGGGGAGCTGTTTTTT. The whole variable domain, remainder taken from reference TRBV7-2 and TRBJ2-2, is GAGVSQSPSNKVTEKGKDVELRCDPISGHTALYWYRQSLGQGLEFLIYFQGNSAPDKSGLPSDRFSAERTGGSVSTLTIQRTQQEDSAVYLCASSFRQAAAAGELFFGEGSRLTVL.

The rearrangement joins TRBV4-1 to TRBJ1-5; no clear D. The CDR3 is made up of 14 amino acids. Germline CDR1 is MGHRA and CDR2 is YSYEKL. V lost 0 bases, J lost 5 bases, and 8 bases lay in between. The CDR3 DNA is TGCGCCAGCAGCCAAGATACTTCGGATCAGCCCCAGCATTTT. Residues: CASSQDTSDQPQHF.

CDR3 coding DNA: TGTGCCAGCAGTTATTCGGGAGACACAAAGTACGAGCAGTACGTC. It encodes CASSYSGDTKYEQYV. The chain employs TRBV28 and TRBJ2-7; TRBD2 might be the D (6 bases). The germline CDR1 and CDR2 sequences are MDHEN and SYDVKM. Deletions cut 4 bases from V and 4 bases from J, with 17 bases between. The CDR3 covers 15 residues.

Only a few counts were recorded for this clonotype. The chain is built from TRBV7-8 and TRBJ2-7; 10 bases agree with TRBD2. The germline V gene has CDR1 SGHVS and CDR2 FQNEAQ. CDR3 size: 16 residues. After removal of 2 bases from V and 0 bases from J, the junction contained 4 bases not matched to a gene. The CDR3 here is CASSLTGLAYSYEQYF. In DNA, the CDR3 is TGTGCCAGCAGCTTAACGGGACTAGCGTACTCCTACGAGCAGTACTTC. The full variable domain, rest sourced from reference TRBV7-8 and TRBJ2-7, is GAGVSQSPRYKVAKRGQDVALRCDPISGHVSLFWYQQALGQGPEFLTYFQNEAQLDKSGLPSDRFFAERPEGSVSTLKIQRTQQEDSAVYLCASSLTGLAYSYEQYFGPGTRLTVT.